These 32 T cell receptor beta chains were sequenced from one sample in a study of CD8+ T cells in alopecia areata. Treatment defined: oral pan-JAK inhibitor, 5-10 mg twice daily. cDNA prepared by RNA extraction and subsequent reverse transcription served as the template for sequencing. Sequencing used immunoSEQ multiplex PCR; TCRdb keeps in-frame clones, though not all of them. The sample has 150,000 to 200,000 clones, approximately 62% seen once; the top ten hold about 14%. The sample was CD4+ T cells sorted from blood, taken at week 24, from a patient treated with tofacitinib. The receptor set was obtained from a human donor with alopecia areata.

The CDR3, as DNA: TGTGCCAGCTCACCAAGTAGAGCCGTCAGGGAGCAGTACTTC. It codes for CASSPSRAVREQYF. This rearrangement joins TRBV18 to TRBJ2-7; D unclear. The germline V and J ends were trimmed by 2 bases and 7 bases, with 15 bases remaining between them. The CDR3 runs to 14 residues. In germline, CDR1 is KGHSH, CDR2 LQKENI. Complete variable domain (other parts from reference TRBV18 and TRBJ2-7): NAGVMQNPRHLVRRRGQEARLRCSPMKGHSHVYWYRQLPEEGLKFMVYLQKENIIDESGMPKERFSAEFPKEGPSILRIQQVVRGDSAAYFCASSPSRAVREQYFGPGTRLTVT.

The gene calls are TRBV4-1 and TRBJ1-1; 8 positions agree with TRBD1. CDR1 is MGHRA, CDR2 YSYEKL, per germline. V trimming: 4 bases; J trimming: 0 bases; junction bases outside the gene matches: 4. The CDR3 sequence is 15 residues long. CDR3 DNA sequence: TGCGCCAGCAGCCCCACGGACAGGGTGAACACTGAAGCTTTCTTT. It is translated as CASSPTDRVNTEAFF.

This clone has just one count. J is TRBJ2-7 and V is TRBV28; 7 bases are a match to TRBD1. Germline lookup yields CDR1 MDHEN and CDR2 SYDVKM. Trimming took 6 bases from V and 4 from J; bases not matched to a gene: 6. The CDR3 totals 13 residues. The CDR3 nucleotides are TGTGCCAGCAGAGAGGGGGCTAAGTACGAGCAGTACTTC. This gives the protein CASREGAKYEQYF.

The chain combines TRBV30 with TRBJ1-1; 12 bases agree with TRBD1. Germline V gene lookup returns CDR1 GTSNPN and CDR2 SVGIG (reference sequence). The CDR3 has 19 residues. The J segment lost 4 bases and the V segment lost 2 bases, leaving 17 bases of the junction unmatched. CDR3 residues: CAWSPYTTGTGGRVTEAFF. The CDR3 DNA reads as TGTGCCTGGAGTCCCTACACCACCGGGACAGGGGGCCGTGTCACTGAAGCTTTCTTT. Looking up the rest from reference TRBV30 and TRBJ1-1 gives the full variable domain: SQTIHQWPATLVQPVGSPLSLECTVEGTSNPNLYWYRQAAGRGLQLLFYSVGIGQISSEVPQNLSASRPQDRQFILSSKKLLLSDSGFYLCAWSPYTTGTGGRVTEAFFGQGTRLTVV.

CDR3 sequence: CASSPKSGRNYGYTF. CDR3 sequence (DNA): TGTGCCAGTAGTCCGAAGTCAGGGAGGAACTATGGCTACACCTTC. V and J are TRBV19 and TRBJ1-2; maybe TRBD1 (5 bases). The CDR3 runs 15 residues. Germline V gene data show CDR1 as LNHDA and CDR2 as SQIVND (reference sequence). Trimming took 5 bases from V and 2 from J, leaving 15 bases between them.

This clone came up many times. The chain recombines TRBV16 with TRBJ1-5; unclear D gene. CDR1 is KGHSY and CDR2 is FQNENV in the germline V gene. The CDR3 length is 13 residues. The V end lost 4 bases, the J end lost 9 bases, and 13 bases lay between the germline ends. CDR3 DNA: TGTGCCAGCAGCCCAAATGAAGTAACGCCCCAGCATTTT. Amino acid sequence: CASSPNEVTPQHF.

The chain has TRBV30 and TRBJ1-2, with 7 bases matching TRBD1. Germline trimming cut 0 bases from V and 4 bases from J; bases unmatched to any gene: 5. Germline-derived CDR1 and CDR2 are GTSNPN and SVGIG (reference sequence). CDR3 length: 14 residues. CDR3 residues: CAWSVRQGLYGYTF. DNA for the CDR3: TGTGCCTGGAGTGTACGACAGGGCCTCTATGGCTACACCTTC.

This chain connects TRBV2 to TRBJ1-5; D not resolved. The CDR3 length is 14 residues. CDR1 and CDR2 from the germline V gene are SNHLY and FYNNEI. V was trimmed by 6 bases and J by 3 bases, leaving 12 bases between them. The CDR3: CASRSDGNNQPQHF. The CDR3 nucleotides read TGTGCCAGCAGATCGGACGGGAACAATCAGCCCCAGCATTTT. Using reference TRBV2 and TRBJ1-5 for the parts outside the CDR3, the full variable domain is EPEVTQTPSHQVTQMGQEVILRCVPISNHLYFYWYRQILGQKVEFLVSFYNNEISEKSEIFDDQFSVERPDGSNFTLKIRSTKLEDSAMYFCASRSDGNNQPQHFGDGTRLSIL.

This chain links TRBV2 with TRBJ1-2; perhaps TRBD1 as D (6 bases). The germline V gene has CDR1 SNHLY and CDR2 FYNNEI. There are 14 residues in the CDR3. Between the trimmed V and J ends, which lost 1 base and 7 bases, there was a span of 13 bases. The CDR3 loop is CASSEGGRGSGYTF. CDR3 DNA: TGTGCCAGCAGTGAAGGGGGGCGCGGAAGTGGCTACACCTTC. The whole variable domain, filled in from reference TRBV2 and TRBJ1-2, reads EPEVTQTPSHQVTQMGQEVILRCVPISNHLYFYWYRQILGQKVEFLVSFYNNEISEKSEIFDDQFSVERPDGSNFTLKIRSTKLEDSAMYFCASSEGGRGSGYTFGSGTRLTVV.

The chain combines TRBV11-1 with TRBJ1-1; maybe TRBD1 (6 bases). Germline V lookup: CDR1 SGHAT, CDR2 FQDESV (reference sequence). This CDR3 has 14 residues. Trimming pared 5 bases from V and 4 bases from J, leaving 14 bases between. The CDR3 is CASSPRRGGTEAFF. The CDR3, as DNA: TGTGCCAGCAGCCCCCGGAGGGGGGGCACTGAAGCTTTCTTT.

The CDR3 loop reads CASSWGSPYEQYF. As DNA, the CDR3 is TGTGCCAGCAGTTGGGGCAGCCCCTACGAGCAGTACTTC. J is TRBJ2-7 and V is TRBV6-5; D perhaps matches TRBD1 (5 bases). V dropped 4 bases and J dropped 2 bases, with 9 bases sitting between them. In germline, CDR1 is MNHEY, CDR2 SVGAGI. The CDR3 has 13 residues.

The CDR3 loop reads CAWSVKTGSTEAFF. CDR3 in DNA: TGTGCCTGGAGTGTCAAGACAGGGAGCACTGAAGCTTTCTTT. The chain combines TRBV30 with TRBJ1-1; 7 positions agree with TRBD1. The CDR3 is 14 residues long. The trim removed 0 bases at V and 4 bases at J, leaving 5 bases unmatched. Germline V lookup: CDR1 GTSNPN, CDR2 SVGIG (reference sequence).

The DNA for the CDR3 is TGTGCCAGCAGCCAAGATCTGGTGGCTGAAGCTTTCTTT. It translates to CASSQDLVAEAFF. The chain has TRBV4-2 and TRBJ1-1; D not resolved. This CDR3 spans 13 amino acids. V was trimmed by 0 bases and J by 6 bases, leaving 8 bases between them. The germline CDR1 and CDR2 sequences are LGHNA and YNFKEQ.

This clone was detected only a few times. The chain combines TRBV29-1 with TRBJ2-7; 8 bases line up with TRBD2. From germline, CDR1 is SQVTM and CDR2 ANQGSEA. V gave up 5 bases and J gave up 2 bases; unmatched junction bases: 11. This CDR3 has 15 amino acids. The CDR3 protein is CSVLRSGGGTYEQYF. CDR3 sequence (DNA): TGCAGCGTTCTCCGGAGCGGGGGAGGGACCTACGAGCAGTACTTC.

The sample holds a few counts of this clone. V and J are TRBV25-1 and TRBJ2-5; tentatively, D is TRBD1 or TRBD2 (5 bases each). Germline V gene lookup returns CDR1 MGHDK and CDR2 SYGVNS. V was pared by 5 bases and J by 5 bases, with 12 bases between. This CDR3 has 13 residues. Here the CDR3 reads CASSSLEGETQYF. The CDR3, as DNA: TGTGCCAGCAGTTCCCTTGAGGGGGAGACCCAGTACTTC.

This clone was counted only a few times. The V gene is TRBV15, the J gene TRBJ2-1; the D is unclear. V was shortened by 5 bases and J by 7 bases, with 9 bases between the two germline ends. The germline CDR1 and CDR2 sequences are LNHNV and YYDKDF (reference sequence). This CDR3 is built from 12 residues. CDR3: CATSLGWNEQFF. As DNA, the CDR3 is TGTGCCACCAGCTTGGGTTGGAATGAGCAGTTCTTC.

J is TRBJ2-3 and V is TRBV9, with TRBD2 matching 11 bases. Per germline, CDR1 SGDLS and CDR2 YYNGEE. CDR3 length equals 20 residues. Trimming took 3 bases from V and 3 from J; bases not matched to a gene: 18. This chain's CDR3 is CASSGACWLAGGYETDTQYF. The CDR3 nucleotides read TGTGCCAGCAGCGGCGCGTGCTGGCTAGCGGGGGGATATGAGACAGATACGCAGTATTTT.

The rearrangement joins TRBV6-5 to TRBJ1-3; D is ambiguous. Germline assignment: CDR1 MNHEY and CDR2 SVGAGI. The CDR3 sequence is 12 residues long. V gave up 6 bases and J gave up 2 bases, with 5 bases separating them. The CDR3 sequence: CASRGAGNTIYF. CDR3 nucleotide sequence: TGTGCCAGCAGGGGAGCTGGAAACACCATATATTTT.

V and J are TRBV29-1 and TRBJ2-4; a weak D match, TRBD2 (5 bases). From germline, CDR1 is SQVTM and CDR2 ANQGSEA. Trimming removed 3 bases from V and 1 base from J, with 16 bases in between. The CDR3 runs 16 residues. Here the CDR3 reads CSVERSGLGAKNIQYF. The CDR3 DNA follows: TGCAGCGTTGAGAGATCGGGGTTGGGGGCCAAAAACATTCAGTACTTC.

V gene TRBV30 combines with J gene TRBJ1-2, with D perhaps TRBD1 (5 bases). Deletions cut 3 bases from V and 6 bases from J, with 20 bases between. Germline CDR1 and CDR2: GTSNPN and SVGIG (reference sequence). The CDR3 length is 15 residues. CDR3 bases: TGTGCCTGGAGAGGGGAGGACACCAGCGCCCATGGCTACACCTTC. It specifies CAWRGEDTSAHGYTF.

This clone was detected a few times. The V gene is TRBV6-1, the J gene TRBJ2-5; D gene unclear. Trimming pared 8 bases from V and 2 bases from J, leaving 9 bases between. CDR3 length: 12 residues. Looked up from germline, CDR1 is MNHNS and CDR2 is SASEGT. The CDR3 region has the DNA TGTGCCAGCCTCGGACCTCAAGAGACCCAGTACTTC. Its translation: CASLGPQETQYF.

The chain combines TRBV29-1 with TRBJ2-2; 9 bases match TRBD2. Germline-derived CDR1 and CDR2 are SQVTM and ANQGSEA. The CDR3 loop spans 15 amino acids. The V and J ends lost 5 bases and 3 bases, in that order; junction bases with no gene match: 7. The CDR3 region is CSVRNRLADTGELFF. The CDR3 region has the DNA TGCAGCGTTAGGAACCGACTAGCGGACACCGGGGAGCTGTTTTTT.

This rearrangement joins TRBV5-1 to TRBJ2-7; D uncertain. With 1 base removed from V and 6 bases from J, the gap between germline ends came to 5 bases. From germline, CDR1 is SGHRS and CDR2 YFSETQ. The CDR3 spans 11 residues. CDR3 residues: CASSLFSEQYF. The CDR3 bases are TGCGCCAGCAGCTTGTTCTCCGAGCAGTACTTC. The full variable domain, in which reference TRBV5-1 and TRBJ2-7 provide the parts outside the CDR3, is KAGVTQTPRYLIKTRGQQVTLSCSPISGHRSVSWYQQTPGQGLQFLFEYFSETQRNKGNFPGRFSGRQFSNSRSEMNVSTLELGDSALYLCASSLFSEQYFGPGTRLTVT.

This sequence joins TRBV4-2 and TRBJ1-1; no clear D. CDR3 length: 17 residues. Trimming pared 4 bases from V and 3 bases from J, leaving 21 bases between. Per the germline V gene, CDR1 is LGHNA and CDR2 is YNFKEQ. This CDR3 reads CASSPFTSGPMDTEAFF. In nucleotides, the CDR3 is TGTGCCAGCAGCCCCTTTACCTCCGGGCCAATGGACACTGAAGCTTTCTTT.

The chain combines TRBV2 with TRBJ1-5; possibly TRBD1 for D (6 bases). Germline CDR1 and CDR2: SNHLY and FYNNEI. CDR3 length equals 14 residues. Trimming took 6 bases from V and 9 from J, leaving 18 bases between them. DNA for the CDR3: TGTGCCAGCAGCCGGAATCAGGGGCATTGGCCCCAGCATTTT. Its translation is CASSRNQGHWPQHF. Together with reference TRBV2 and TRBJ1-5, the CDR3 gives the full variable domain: EPEVTQTPSHQVTQMGQEVILRCVPISNHLYFYWYRQILGQKVEFLVSFYNNEISEKSEIFDDQFSVERPDGSNFTLKIRSTKLEDSAMYFCASSRNQGHWPQHFGDGTRLSIL.

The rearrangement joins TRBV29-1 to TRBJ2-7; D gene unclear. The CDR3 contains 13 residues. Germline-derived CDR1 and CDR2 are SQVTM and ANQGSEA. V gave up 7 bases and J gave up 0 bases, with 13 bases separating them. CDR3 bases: TGCAGCGCCCGGACGGCGAGCTCCTACGAGCAGTACTTC. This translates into CSARTASSYEQYF.

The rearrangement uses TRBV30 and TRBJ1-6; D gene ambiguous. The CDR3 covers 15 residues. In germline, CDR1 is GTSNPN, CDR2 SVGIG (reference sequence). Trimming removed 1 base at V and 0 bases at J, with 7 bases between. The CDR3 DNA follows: TGTGCCTGGAGTGACAAGAGCTCCTATAATTCACCCCTCCACTTT. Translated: CAWSDKSSYNSPLHF.

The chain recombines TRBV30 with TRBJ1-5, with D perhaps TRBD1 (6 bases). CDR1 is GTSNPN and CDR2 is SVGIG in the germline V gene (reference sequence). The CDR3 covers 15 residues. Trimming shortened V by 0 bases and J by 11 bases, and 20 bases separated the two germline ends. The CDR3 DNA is TGTGCCTGGAGTGTAGCTGGAGGGGGGCCCACGACCCAGCATTTT. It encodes CAWSVAGGGPTTQHF.

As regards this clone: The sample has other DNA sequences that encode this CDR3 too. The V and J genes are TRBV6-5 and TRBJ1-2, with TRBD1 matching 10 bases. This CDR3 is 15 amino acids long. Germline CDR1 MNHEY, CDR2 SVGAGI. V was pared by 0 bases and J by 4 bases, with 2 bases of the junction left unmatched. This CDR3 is CASSYSRDRGYGYTF. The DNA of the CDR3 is TGTGCCAGCAGTTACTCGAGGGACAGGGGCTATGGCTACACCTTC.

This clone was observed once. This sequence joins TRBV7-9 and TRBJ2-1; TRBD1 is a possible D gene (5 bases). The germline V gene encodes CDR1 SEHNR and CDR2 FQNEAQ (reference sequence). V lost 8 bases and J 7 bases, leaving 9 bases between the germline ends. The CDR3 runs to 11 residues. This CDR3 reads CASDSLNEQFF. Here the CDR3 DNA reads TGTGCCAGCGACAGTCTGAATGAGCAGTTCTTC.

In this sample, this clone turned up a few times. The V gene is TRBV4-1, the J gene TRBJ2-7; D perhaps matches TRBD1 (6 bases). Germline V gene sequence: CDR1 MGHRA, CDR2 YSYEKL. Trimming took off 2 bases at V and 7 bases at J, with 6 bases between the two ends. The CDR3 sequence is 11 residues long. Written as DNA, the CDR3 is TGCGCCAGCAGCCAAACAGGGGAGCAGTACTTC. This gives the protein CASSQTGEQYF.

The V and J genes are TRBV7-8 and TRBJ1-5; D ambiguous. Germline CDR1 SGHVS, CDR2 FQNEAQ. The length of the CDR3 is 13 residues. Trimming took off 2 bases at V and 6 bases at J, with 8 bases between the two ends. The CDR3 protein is CASSLSWGQPQHF. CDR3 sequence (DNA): TGTGCCAGCAGCTTAAGCTGGGGTCAGCCCCAGCATTTT.